This T cell receptor (beta chain) was recovered during a study of T-cell reconstitution after alpha-beta-depleted transplantation in children. The authors prepared the TCRbeta library with unique molecular identifiers. TCRdb reprocessed the PCR reads with MiXCR, giving one entry per CDR3 protein. Altogether roughly 340,000 distinct CDR3 sequences are present, around 15% being singletons, with the ten largest covering approximately 44%. Study results and limitations: By one year post-transplant, T-cell counts and diversity largely arose from T cells that were newly produced. Recipient T cells and thymic progenitors that survived were the source of the high TCRbeta diversity seen at day 60 in some patients.

About this clonotype itself: The antigen remains unidentified.

The CDR3 sequence is 15 residues long. J gave up 5 bases and V 3 bases, and 6 bases lay outside the gene matches. Germline assignment: CDR1 MDHEN and CDR2 SYDVKM. This receptor was taken from a male patient under 10 years old who had a stem cell transplant for acute lymphoblastic leukemia, so the T cells may come from the graft donor. The sequencing here drew on PBMCs, mostly from graft donor cells, taken 360 days after TCRalphabeta/CD19-depleted stem cell transplant. The chain employs TRBV28 and TRBJ2-2; 7 nucleotides match TRBD1. This CDR3 is CASSLSDRDTGELFF. As DNA, the CDR3 is TGTGCCAGCAGTTTGTCCGACAGGGATACCGGGGAGCTGTTTTTT.